These 24 T cell receptor beta chains were all obtained from the same sample, sequenced in a study of graft-versus-host responses after intestinal transplantation. TCRdb keeps only in-frame clones here, not all; method: immunoSEQ multiplex PCR. Among around 43,000 clones, 90% to 95% were seen once, and the ten largest hold under 4.5%. The material sequenced was PBMCs, taken 524 days after transplant. The receptors were sampled from a human patient who received an intestinal transplant, so some T cells may come from the graft donor.

The CDR3 region is CASTRAGGPSYEQYF. CDR3 in DNA: TGTGCCAGCACCAGGGCGGGAGGGCCCTCCTACGAGCAGTACTTC. The chain links TRBV28 to TRBJ2-7; 9 nucleotides line up with TRBD2. The CDR3 covers 15 residues. The trim removed 7 bases at V and 0 bases at J, leaving 7 bases unmatched. Germline V gives CDR1 MDHEN, CDR2 SYDVKM.

V usage is TRBV4-2 and J usage is TRBJ2-2; the match to TRBD2 covers 7 bases. CDR3 length: 16 residues. Unmatched junction bases numbered 8, after V lost 3 bases and J lost 4 bases. The germline V gene has CDR1 LGHNA and CDR2 YNFKEQ. CDR3 sequence reads: CASSQETSLTTGELFF. CDR3 DNA: TGTGCCAGCAGCCAGGAGACTAGCCTGACCACCGGGGAGCTGTTTTTT.

This clone was observed once. J is TRBJ2-2 and V is TRBV7-2, with D hard to call. The CDR3 runs to 11 residues. Germline CDR1 is SGHTA and CDR2 is FQGNSA. V lost 0 bases, J lost 7 bases, and 0 bases lay in between. CDR3 loop: CASSLAGELFF. DNA for the CDR3: TGTGCCAGCAGCTTAGCCGGGGAGCTGTTTTTT. The variable domain in full, completed from reference TRBV7-2 and TRBJ2-2, reads GAGVSQSPSNKVTEKGKDVELRCDPISGHTALYWYRQSLGQGLEFLIYFQGNSAPDKSGLPSDRFSAERTGGSVSTLTIQRTQQEDSAVYLCASSLAGELFFGEGSRLTVL.

The chain recombines TRBV28 with TRBJ2-6, with 10 bases matching TRBD1. The V and J ends lost 4 bases and 1 base, in that order; junction bases with no gene match: 13. There are 20 residues in the CDR3. Germline V gene sequence: CDR1 MDHEN, CDR2 SYDVKM. CDR3 in amino acids: CASSYQKGQGFISGANVLTF. As DNA, the CDR3 is TGTGCCAGCAGTTACCAAAAGGGACAGGGGTTCATTTCTGGGGCCAACGTCCTGACTTTC.

The rearrangement uses TRBV9 and TRBJ2-5; 10 nucleotides align to TRBD2. Germline V gene sequence: CDR1 SGDLS, CDR2 YYNGEE. This CDR3 contains 17 residues. V shed 0 bases and J 5 bases; nucleotides not matched to a gene: 10. This CDR3 reads CASSVGPLAGRGETQYF. The CDR3, as DNA: TGTGCCAGCAGCGTAGGTCCACTAGCGGGACGTGGTGAGACCCAGTACTTC.

The rearrangement links TRBV5-1 to TRBJ1-1, with a weak D call TRBD1 (5 bases). The CDR3 runs 12 residues. CDR1 is SGHRS, CDR2 YFSETQ, per germline. V lost 7 bases and J 1 base, leaving 8 bases between the germline ends. The CDR3 protein is CASRGANTEAFF. CDR3 DNA sequence: TGCGCCAGCCGAGGGGCGAACACTGAAGCTTTCTTT.

V usage is TRBV6-5 and J usage is TRBJ2-5; D gene unclear. The V and J ends lost 2 bases and 5 bases respectively, with 15 bases between them. This CDR3 has 15 residues. The germline V gene has CDR1 MNHEY and CDR2 SVGAGI. CDR3 bases: TGTGCCAGCAGTTACGGACGAGGTTATGTGGAGACCCAGTACTTC. This sequence encodes CASSYGRGYVETQYF.

This chain joins TRBV25-1 and TRBJ2-7, with 7 positions matching TRBD1. Germline lookup yields CDR1 MGHDK and CDR2 SYGVNS. The CDR3 consists of 15 residues. V lost 5 bases and J lost 1; bases outside the gene matches: 8. CDR3 nucleotides: TGTGCCAGCAGTTCATACCGACAGGGTTCCTACGAGCAGTACTTC. Amino acids: CASSSYRQGSYEQYF.

This chain connects TRBV2 to TRBJ2-5; D is undetermined. The CDR3 has 12 residues. Looked up from germline, CDR1 is SNHLY and CDR2 is FYNNEI. V was cut by 11 bases and J by 1 base, with 11 bases left in between. CDR3 sequence (DNA): TGTGCCTATGGATCCCCCCAAGAGACCCAGTACTTC. Protein product: CAYGSPQETQYF.

This chain connects TRBV7-3 to TRBJ2-7; 8 bases line up with TRBD2. J was trimmed by 4 bases and V by 5 bases; bases with no gene match: 13. This CDR3 has 16 residues. CDR1 is SGHTA and CDR2 is FQGTGA in the germline V gene. In DNA, the CDR3 is TGTGCCAGCAGCCCCTTACCGGGACTAGTCGCATACGAGCAGTACTTC. It codes for CASSPLPGLVAYEQYF.

The V gene is TRBV19, the J gene TRBJ1-3, with TRBD1 matching 7 bases. This CDR3 has 15 residues. CDR1 and CDR2 (germline): LNHDA, SQIVND (reference sequence). With 5 bases clipped from V and 4 bases from J, the junction kept 8 bases outside the gene matches. In DNA form, the CDR3 reads TGTGCCAGTAGTCCACAGGGGTGGACAGGAAACACCATATATTTT. Translated: CASSPQGWTGNTIYF. Filled out from reference TRBV19 and TRBJ1-3, the complete variable domain reads DGGITQSPKYLFRKEGQNVTLSCEQNLNHDAMYWYRQDPGQGLRLIYYSQIVNDFQKGDIAEGYSVSREKKESFPLTVTSAQKNPTAFYLCASSPQGWTGNTIYFGEGSWLTVV.

The V and J genes are TRBV5-6 and TRBJ2-1; the D call may be TRBD1 or TRBD2 (5 bases each). The V end lost 0 bases, the J end lost 5 bases, and 12 bases lay between the germline ends. Germline lookup yields CDR1 SGHDT and CDR2 YYEEEE. The CDR3 contains 15 residues. CDR3 nucleotide sequence: TGTGCCAGCAGCTTGGGGGGGATGCGGAACAATGAGCAGTTCTTC. Translating gives CASSLGGMRNNEQFF.

The chain uses TRBV27 and TRBJ2-2; 11 nucleotides align to TRBD1. Germline V gene lookup returns CDR1 MNHEY and CDR2 SMNVEV (reference sequence). The CDR3 is 17 residues long. The J segment lost 5 bases and the V segment lost 6 bases, leaving 11 bases of the junction unmatched. Written as DNA, the CDR3 is TGTGCCAGCAGCGCCTGGGACAGGGGGTCCAGGACCGGGGAGCTGTTTTTT. This translates into CASSAWDRGSRTGELFF.

The CDR3 DNA reads TGTGCCAGCAGCCAAGCCGCGGGACAGCTTCCTACGAGGCAGTACTTC. Protein: CASSQAAGQLPTRQYF. The chain joins TRBV7-2 to TRBJ2-7; possibly TRBD1 for D (7 bases). The germline gives CDR1 SGHTA, CDR2 FQGNSA. CDR3 size: 16 residues. Trimming shortened V by 5 bases and J by 9 bases, and 26 bases separated the two germline ends.

This chain links TRBV30 with TRBJ2-5; D is uncertain. Germline CDR1 reads GTSNPN; CDR2 reads SVGIG (reference sequence). The CDR3 has 12 residues. Trimming pared 3 bases from V and 1 base from J, leaving 6 bases between. CDR3: CAWRPVQETQYF. The CDR3 nucleotides read TGTGCCTGGAGGCCAGTCCAAGAGACCCAGTACTTC.

The chain carries TRBV5-4 and TRBJ2-7; 7 nucleotides agree with TRBD1. CDR3 length equals 17 residues. The germline gives CDR1 SGHNT, CDR2 YYREEE (reference sequence). Unmatched junction bases numbered 16, after V lost 4 bases and J lost 3 bases. The CDR3 DNA sequence: TGTGCCAGCAGCCCTGGTACCCCGGGACAGTTGAGCTACGAGCAGTACTTC. Translated: CASSPGTPGQLSYEQYF.

The rearrangement joins TRBV7-2 to TRBJ2-7, with TRBD1 matching over 9 bases. CDR3 size: 15 residues. Germline trimming cut 5 bases from V and 4 bases from J; bases unmatched to any gene: 9. From germline, CDR1 is SGHTA and CDR2 FQGNSA. CDR3 DNA sequence: TGTGCCAGCAGCCTACAGGGGGCGCAGGGTTACGAGCAGTACTTC. Residues: CASSLQGAQGYEQYF.

The chain links TRBV30 to TRBJ2-1; D gene ambiguous. Trimming pared 5 bases from V and 7 bases from J, leaving 15 bases between. Germline-derived CDR1 and CDR2 are GTSNPN and SVGIG (reference sequence). This CDR3 has 13 residues. In DNA, the CDR3 is TGTGCCTGGTATGACCCTAAGGTAAATGAGCAGTTCTTC. The encoded protein is CAWYDPKVNEQFF.

The chain is built from TRBV15 and TRBJ1-1, with 10 bases that match TRBD1. Germline V gene data show CDR1 as LNHNV and CDR2 as YYDKDF (reference sequence). The CDR3 has 15 amino acids. Trimming removed 3 bases from V and 5 bases from J; junction bases left unmatched: 6. This CDR3 is CATSSLTGGRTEAFF. DNA for the CDR3: TGTGCCACCAGCAGCCTGACAGGGGGCAGGACTGAAGCTTTCTTT.

The chain couples TRBV15 to TRBJ1-5, with TRBD1 matching 9 bases. Germline values: CDR1 LNHNV, CDR2 YYDKDF (reference sequence). V lost 3 bases and J lost 4; bases outside the gene matches: 1. The CDR3 is made up of 14 amino acids. The CDR3 DNA sequence: TGTGCCACCAGCAGGGGACAGGGAAATCAGCCCCAGCATTTT. It specifies CATSRGQGNQPQHF. The entire variable domain, with the rest obtained from reference TRBV15 and TRBJ1-5, is as follows: DAMVIQNPRYQVTQFGKPVTLSCSQTLNHNVMYWYQQKSSQAPKLLFHYYDKDFNNEADTPDNFQSRRPNTSFCFLDIRSPGLGDTAMYLCATSRGQGNQPQHFGDGTRLSIL.

The chain uses TRBV5-6 and TRBJ1-1; D is unclear. CDR3 size: 12 residues. The V gene's germline CDR1 is SGHDT and CDR2 YYEEEE. The germline V and J ends were trimmed by 2 bases and 4 bases, with 6 bases remaining between them. CDR3 nucleotides: TGTGCCAGCAGCTTCGGGGTCACTGAAGCTTTCTTT. It encodes CASSFGVTEAFF.

The chain employs TRBV7-2 and TRBJ2-7; TRBD1 aligns across 9 bases. Trimming removed 5 bases from V and 4 bases from J; junction bases left unmatched: 9. Germline CDR1 reads SGHTA; CDR2 reads FQGNSA. There are 15 residues in the CDR3. The CDR3 reads CASSLGQGLGYEQYF. CDR3 nucleotide sequence: TGTGCCAGCAGCCTCGGACAGGGGCTAGGGTACGAGCAGTACTTC.

J is TRBJ2-5 and V is TRBV25-1; D is perhaps TRBD1 (7 bases). The germline gives CDR1 MGHDK, CDR2 SYGVNS. This CDR3 has 15 amino acids. Deletions cut 5 bases from V and 2 bases from J, with 15 bases between. CDR3 protein: CASSTSQGRQETQYF. In nucleotides, the CDR3 is TGTGCCAGCAGTACCTCACAGGGGAGGCAAGAGACCCAGTACTTC. The whole variable domain, filled in from reference TRBV25-1 and TRBJ2-5, reads EADIYQTPRYLVIGTGKKITLECSQTMGHDKMYWYQQDPGMELHLIHYSYGVNSTEKGDLSSESTVSRIRTEHFPLTLESARPSHTSQYLCASSTSQGRQETQYFGPGTRLLVL.

This chain connects TRBV27 to TRBJ2-7, with a weak D call TRBD1 (6 bases). Trimming took 2 bases from V and 4 from J, leaving 15 bases between them. Germline-derived CDR1 and CDR2 are MNHEY and SMNVEV (reference sequence). The CDR3 sequence is 15 residues long. The chain's CDR3 is CASSLSQGRGYEQYF. CDR3 nucleotide sequence: TGTGCCAGCAGTTTAAGTCAGGGGAGAGGGTACGAGCAGTACTTC.